The subject of this entry is one T cell receptor (beta chain). Its antigen is not known. These data originate in a study of siplizumab effects on memory and regulatory T cells. Study results and limitations: Proliferating clones, CD4+ or CD8+, lacked an assignable naive or memory phenotype in roughly 80-97% of cases. Naive T cells seemed more diverse than memory cells and seemed major alloresponse contributors.

Profiled with immunoSEQ multiplex PCR; TCRdb holds only in-frame clones, not every one. Of about 120,000 clones listed, less than 95% are singletons. Sequencing input: non-Treg CD4+ T cells sorted from blood. The sequence was collected from a human donor in good health.

The CDR3 spells CASSSPRSSYNEQFF. In DNA form, the CDR3 reads TGTGCCAGCAGCTCCCCCAGGAGCTCCTACAATGAGCAGTTCTTC. The chain carries TRBV5-4 and TRBJ2-1; D is uncertain. The CDR3 spans 15 residues. The V and J ends lost 3 bases and 0 bases respectively, with 10 bases between them. Germline V gene data show CDR1 as SGHNT and CDR2 as YYREEE (reference sequence).